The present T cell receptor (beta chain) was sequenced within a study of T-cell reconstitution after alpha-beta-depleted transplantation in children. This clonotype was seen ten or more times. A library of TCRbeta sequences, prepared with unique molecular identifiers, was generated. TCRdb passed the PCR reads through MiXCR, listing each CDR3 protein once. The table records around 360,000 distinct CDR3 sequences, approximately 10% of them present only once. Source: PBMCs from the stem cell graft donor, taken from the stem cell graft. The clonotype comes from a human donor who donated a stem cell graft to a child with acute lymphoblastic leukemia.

DNA of the CDR3: TGTGCCACCAGACAGGGTCCCTACGAGCAGTACTTC. It encodes CATRQGPYEQYF. The chain has TRBV15 and TRBJ2-7; TRBD1 is a possible D gene (6 bases). The V end lost 6 bases, the J end lost 2 bases, and 8 bases lay between the germline ends. The CDR3 runs to 12 residues. Germline V lookup: CDR1 LNHNV, CDR2 YYDKDF (reference sequence).